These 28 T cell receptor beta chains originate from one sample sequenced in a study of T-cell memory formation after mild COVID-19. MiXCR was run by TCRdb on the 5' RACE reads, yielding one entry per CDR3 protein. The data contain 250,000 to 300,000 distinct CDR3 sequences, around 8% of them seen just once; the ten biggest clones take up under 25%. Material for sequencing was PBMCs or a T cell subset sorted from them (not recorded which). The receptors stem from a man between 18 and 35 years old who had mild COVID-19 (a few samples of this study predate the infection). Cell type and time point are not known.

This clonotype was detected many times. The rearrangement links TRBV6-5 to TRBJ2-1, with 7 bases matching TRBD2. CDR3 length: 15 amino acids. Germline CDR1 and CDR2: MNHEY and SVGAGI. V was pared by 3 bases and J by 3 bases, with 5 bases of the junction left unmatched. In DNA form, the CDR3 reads TGTGCCAGCAGTTATAAGCGGGGCGTCTACAATGAGCAGTTCTTC. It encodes CASSYKRGVYNEQFF.

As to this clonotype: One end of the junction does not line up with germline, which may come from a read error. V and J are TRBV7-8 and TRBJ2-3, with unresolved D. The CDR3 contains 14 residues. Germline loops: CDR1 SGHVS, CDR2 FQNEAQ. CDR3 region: CASGLTPYTDTQYF. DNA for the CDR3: TGTGCCAGCGGCTTGACCCCCTACACAGATACGCAGTATTTT.

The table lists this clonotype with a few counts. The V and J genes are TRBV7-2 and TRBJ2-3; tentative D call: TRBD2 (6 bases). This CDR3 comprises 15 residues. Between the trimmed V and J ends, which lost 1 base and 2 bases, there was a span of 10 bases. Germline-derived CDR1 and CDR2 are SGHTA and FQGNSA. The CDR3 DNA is TGTGCCAGCAGCTTAGGAGGGAGGCCCACAGATACGCAGTATTTT. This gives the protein CASSLGGRPTDTQYF.

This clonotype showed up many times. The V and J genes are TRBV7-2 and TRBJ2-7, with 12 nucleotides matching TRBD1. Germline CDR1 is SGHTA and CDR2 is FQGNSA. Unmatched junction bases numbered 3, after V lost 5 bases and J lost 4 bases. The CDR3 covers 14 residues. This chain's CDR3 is CASSRDRGLYEQYF. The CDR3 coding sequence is TGTGCCAGCAGCCGGGACAGGGGGCTATACGAGCAGTACTTC. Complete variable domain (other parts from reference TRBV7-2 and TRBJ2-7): GAGVSQSPSNKVTEKGKDVELRCDPISGHTALYWYRQSLGQGLEFLIYFQGNSAPDKSGLPSDRFSAERTGGSVSTLTIQRTQQEDSAVYLCASSRDRGLYEQYFGPGTRLTVT.

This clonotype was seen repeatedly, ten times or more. The CDR3 loop is CASSLERGRETQYF. The DNA for the CDR3 is TGCGCCAGCAGCTTGGAACGGGGGAGGGAGACCCAGTACTTC. The V gene is TRBV5-1, the J gene TRBJ2-5; the D gene is possibly TRBD2 (6 bases). This CDR3 comprises 14 residues. The germline V gene has CDR1 SGHRS and CDR2 YFSETQ. Trimming took off 0 bases at V and 5 bases at J, with 11 bases between the two ends.

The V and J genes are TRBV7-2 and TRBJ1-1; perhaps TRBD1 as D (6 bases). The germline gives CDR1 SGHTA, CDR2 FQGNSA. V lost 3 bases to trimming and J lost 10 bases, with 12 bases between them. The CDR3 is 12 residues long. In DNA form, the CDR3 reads TGTGCCAGCAGCTTGGGGGCTTGGGGAGCTTTCTTT. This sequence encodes CASSLGAWGAFF.

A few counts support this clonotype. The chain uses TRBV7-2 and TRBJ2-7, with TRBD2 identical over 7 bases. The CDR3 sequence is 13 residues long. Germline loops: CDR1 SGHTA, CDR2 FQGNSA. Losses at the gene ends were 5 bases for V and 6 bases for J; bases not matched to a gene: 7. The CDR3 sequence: CASSPSRGGEQYV. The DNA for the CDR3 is TGTGCCAGCAGCCCGAGCCGCGGGGGCGAGCAGTACGTC.

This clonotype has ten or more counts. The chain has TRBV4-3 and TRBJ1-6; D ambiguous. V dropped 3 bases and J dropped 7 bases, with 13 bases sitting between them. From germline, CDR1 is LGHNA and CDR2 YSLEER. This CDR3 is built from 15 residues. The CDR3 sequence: CASSQQWQENSPLHF. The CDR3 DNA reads TGCGCCAGCAGCCAGCAGTGGCAGGAAAATTCACCCCTCCACTTT.

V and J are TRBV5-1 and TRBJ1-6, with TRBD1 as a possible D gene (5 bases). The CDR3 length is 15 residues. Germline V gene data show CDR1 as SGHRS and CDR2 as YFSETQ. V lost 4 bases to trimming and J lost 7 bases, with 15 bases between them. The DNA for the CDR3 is TGCGCCAGCAGCAAGGGACGGGAGTCCAATTCACCCCTCCACTTT. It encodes CASSKGRESNSPLHF.

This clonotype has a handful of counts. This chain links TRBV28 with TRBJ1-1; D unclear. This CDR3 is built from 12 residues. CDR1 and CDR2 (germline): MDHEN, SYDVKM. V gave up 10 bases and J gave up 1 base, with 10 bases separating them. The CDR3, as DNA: TGTGCCACCTCGTGGGGGAACACTGAAGCTTTCTTT. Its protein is CATSWGNTEAFF. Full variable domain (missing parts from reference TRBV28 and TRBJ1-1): DVKVTQSSRYLVKRTGEKVFLECVQDMDHENMFWYRQDPGLGLRLIYFSYDVKMKEKGDIPEGYSVSREKKERFSLILESASTNQTSMYLCATSWGNTEAFFGQGTRLTVV.

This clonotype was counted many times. In DNA, the CDR3 is TGTGCCAGCAGCCAGAGGAGCTCGGGATCACCCCTCCACTTT. Its protein is CASSQRSSGSPLHF. This chain uses TRBV7-6 with TRBJ1-6; D is unresolved. The CDR3 has 14 residues. Germline values: CDR1 SGHVS, CDR2 FNYEAQ. Trimming stripped 5 bases from V and 10 bases from J, with 15 bases between.

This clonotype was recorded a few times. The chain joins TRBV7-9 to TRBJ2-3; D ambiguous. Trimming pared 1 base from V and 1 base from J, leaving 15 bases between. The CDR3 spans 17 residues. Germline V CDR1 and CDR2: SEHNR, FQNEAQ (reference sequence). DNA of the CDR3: TGTGCCAGCAGCTTAGTCCTCGGACCGTTCGGCACAGATACGCAGTATTTT. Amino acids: CASSLVLGPFGTDTQYF. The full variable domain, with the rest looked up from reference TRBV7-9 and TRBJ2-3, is DTGVSQNPRHKITKRGQNVTFRCDPISEHNRLYWYRQTLGQGPEFLTYFQNEAQLEKSRLLSDRFSAERPKGSFSTLEIQRTEQGDSAMYLCASSLVLGPFGTDTQYFGPGTRLTVL.

CDR3 bases: TGCGCCAGCAGTGAGTCACAGACTAGCGGGGGCTACGAGCAGTACGTC. It codes for CASSESQTSGGYEQYV. J is TRBJ2-7 and V is TRBV10-1; 12 nucleotides line up with TRBD2. The germline V gene has CDR1 WNHNN and CDR2 SYGVQD (reference sequence). This CDR3 comprises 16 residues. With 0 bases clipped from V and 3 bases from J, the junction kept 3 bases outside the gene matches.

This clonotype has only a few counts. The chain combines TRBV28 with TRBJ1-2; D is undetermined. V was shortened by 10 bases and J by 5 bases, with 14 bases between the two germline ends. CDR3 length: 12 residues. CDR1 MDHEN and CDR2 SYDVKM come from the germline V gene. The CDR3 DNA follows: TGTGCCACTTCAACCGAGTTTTATGGCTACACCTTC. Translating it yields CATSTEFYGYTF.

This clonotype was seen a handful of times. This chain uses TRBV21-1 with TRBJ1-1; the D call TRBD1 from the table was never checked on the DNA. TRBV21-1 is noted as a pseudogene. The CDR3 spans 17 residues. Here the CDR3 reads CASSKGTRTGKNTEAFF. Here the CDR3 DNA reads TGTGCCAGCAGCAAAGGTACCAGGACAGGGAAGAACACTGAAGCTTTCTTT.

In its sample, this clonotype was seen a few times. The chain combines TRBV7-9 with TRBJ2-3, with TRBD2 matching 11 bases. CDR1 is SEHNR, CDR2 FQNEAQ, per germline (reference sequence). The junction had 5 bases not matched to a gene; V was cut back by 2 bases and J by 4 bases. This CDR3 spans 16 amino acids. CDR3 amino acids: CASSLTASGGSDTQYF. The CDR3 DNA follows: TGTGCCAGCAGCTTAACGGCTAGCGGGGGGTCAGATACGCAGTATTTT.

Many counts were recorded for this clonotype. This CDR3 reads CASSPGAGGTYNEQFF. The CDR3, as DNA: TGCGCCAGCAGCCCTGGTGCGGGGGGGACCTACAATGAGCAGTTCTTC. V and J are TRBV5-1 and TRBJ2-1; TRBD2 agrees at 9 bases. Germline V gene sequence: CDR1 SGHRS, CDR2 YFSETQ. V was clipped by 4 bases and J by 2 bases; unmatched bases: 7. The CDR3 runs to 16 residues.

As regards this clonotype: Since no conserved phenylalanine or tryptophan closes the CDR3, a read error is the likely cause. In DNA form, the CDR3 reads TGTGCCAGCAGTCACTTGGGGACAGGCACCTACGAGCAGTACTTA. Translation: CASSHLGTGTYEQYL. The chain couples TRBV12-3 or TRBV12-4 to TRBJ2-7; 8 positions match TRBD1. The length of the CDR3 is 15 residues. V lost 5 bases, J lost 2 bases, and 8 bases stayed unmatched.

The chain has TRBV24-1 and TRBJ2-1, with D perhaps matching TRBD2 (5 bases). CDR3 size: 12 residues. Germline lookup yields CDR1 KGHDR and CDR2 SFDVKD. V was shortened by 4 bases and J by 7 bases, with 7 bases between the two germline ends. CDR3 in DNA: TGTGCCACCAGTGACCGGGGAAATGAGCAGTTCTTC. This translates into CATSDRGNEQFF.

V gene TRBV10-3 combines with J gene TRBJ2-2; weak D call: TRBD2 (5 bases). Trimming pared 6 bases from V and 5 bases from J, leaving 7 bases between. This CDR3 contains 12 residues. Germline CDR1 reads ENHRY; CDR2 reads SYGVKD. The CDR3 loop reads CAIRGRTGELFF. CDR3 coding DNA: TGTGCCATCAGAGGGAGAACCGGGGAGCTGTTTTTT.

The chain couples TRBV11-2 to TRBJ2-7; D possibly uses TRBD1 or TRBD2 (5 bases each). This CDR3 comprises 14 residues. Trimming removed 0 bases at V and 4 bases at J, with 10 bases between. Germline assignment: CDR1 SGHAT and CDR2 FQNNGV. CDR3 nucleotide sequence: TGTGCCAGCAGCTTAGATGAGGGGTGGTACGAGCAGTACTTC. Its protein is CASSLDEGWYEQYF.

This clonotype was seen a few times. The CDR3 loop reads CASSELAGLLSGNEQFF. The CDR3 nucleotides are TGCGCCAGCAGCGAACTAGCGGGGCTTCTGTCGGGCAATGAGCAGTTCTTC. This chain joins TRBV5-1 and TRBJ2-1; 10 bases are a match to TRBD2. V gave up 4 bases and J gave up 6 bases; unmatched junction bases: 13. Germline V gives CDR1 SGHRS, CDR2 YFSETQ. The CDR3 is 17 residues long.

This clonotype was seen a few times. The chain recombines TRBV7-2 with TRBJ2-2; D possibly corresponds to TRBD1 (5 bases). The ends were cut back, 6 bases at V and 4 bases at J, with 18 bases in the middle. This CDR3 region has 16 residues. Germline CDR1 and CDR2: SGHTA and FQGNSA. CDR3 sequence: CASRSSVRAGTGELFF. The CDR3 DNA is TGTGCCAGCAGGTCTTCAGTCAGGGCTGGCACCGGGGAGCTGTTTTTT.

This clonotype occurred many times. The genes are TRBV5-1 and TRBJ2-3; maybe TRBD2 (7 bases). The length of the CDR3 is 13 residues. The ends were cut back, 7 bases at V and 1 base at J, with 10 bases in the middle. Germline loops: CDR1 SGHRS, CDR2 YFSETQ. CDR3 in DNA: TGCGCCAGCGGGGGGGGCGGCACAGATACGCAGTATTTT. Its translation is CASGGGGTDTQYF.

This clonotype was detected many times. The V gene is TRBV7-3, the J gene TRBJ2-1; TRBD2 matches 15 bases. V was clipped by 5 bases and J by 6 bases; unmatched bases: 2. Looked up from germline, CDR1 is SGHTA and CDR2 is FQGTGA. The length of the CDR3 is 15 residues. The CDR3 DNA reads TGTGCCAGCAGCAAGGGACTAGCGGGGGGCAATGAGCAGTTCTTC. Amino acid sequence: CASSKGLAGGNEQFF.

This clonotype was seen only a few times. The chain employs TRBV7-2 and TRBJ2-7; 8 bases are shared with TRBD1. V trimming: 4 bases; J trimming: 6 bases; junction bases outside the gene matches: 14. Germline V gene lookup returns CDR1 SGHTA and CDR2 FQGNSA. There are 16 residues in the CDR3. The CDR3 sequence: CASSSETGARGLEQYF. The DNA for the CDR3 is TGTGCCAGCAGCTCAGAGACAGGGGCAAGAGGTCTCGAGCAGTACTTC.

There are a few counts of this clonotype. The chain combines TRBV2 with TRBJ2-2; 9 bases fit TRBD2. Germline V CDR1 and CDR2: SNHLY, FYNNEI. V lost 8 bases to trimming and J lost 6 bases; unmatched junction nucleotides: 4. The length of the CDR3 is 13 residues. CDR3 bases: TGTGCCAGCTCCCAGCGGGGGGCCGGGGAGCTGTTTTTT. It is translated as CASSQRGAGELFF. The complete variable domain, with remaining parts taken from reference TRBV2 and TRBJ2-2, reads EPEVTQTPSHQVTQMGQEVILRCVPISNHLYFYWYRQILGQKVEFLVSFYNNEISEKSEIFDDQFSVERPDGSNFTLKIRSTKLEDSAMYFCASSQRGAGELFFGEGSRLTVL.

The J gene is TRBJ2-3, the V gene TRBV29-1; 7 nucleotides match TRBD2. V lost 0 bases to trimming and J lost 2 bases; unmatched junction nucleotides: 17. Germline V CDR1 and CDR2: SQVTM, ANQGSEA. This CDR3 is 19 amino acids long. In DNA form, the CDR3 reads TGCAGCGTTGAAGATTGGGGGAGCGGGGTAACTTTTGTCACAGATACGCAGTATTTT. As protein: CSVEDWGSGVTFVTDTQYF.